Listed below are T cell receptor beta chains from one sample, sequenced in a study of blood T cell repertoires in COVID-19. The protocol was immunoSEQ multiplex PCR, while the TCRdb copy is restricted to in-frame clones and leaves out a portion. The repertoire has a few hundred thousand clones, nearly 90% of them found once; the top ten carry approximately 16%. The sequenced material came from PBMCs or T cells enriched from blood (not recorded which). The receptors here all came from a man aged 25-45 years who had been exposed to COVID-19. CDR3s leave out the opening cysteine and the closing phenylalanine or tryptophan.

v_gene,CDR3aa
TRBV18,ASSPYTSGLSGSSYNSPLH
TRBV29-1,SVGTGGSTDTQY
TRBV4-3,ASSQDGGRVQF
TRBV12-3/TRBV12-4,ASSRGLRGEQY
TRBV6-5,ASSYFLRTGELF
TRBV5-1,ASSLGPPYLEAQY
TRBV19,ASTNPGVAYGYT
TRBV7-3,ASSWSGTDTEAF
TRBV9,ASSPGTREGQETQY
TRBV7-9,ASSYRRSDTQY
TRBV5-5,ASSLIGELF
TRBV19,ASSRTGELYEQY
TRBV7-9,ASSSETSGGLETQY
TRBV19,ATVGLATGELF
TRBV15,ATSRGPGQGYEQY
TRBV30,AWSLSDRASQPQH
TRBV4-3,ASSQEAGLATEAF
TRBV3-1/TRBV3-2,ASSQGGVSPLH
TRBV19,ASRLAGSSYNEQF
TRBV6-5,ASSSGYKRGSETQY
TRBV19,ASSIGDFFNQPQH
TRBV29-1,SVNKGVGQPQH
TRBV11-2,ASSPGTGVNQY
TRBV4-3,ASSQEDFYTQY